Sequencing of this T cell receptor beta chain was carried out in a study of PD-1 blockade in classical Hodgkin lymphoma. Background on the study: Patients were treated with nivolumab at 3 mg/kg, and this was given intravenously every 2 weeks. Findings and caveats of the study: Newly diagnosed patients had diversity similar to the baseline diversity of complete responders. Before treatment, TCR diversity in newly diagnosed patients was reportedly lower than in healthy donors. Anyone who began nivolumab under 1 year after ASCT was excluded.

Clones were read by immunoSEQ multiplex PCR, and TCRdb kept only the in-frame ones, dropping some. There are 53,000 or so clones in the sample; 81% occur only once, and approximately 15% lies in the top ten. Relapse after autologous stem cell transplantation occurred in every patient, and brentuximab vedotin exposure varied. The V and J ends lost 10 bases and 0 bases respectively, with 10 bases between them. The germline gives CDR1 ENHRY, CDR2 SYGVKD. CDR3 length: 13 residues. Notes on this clone: Antigen: not known.

The chain couples TRBV10-3 to TRBJ2-1; a possible D gene is TRBD2 (5 bases). The origin of this receptor is a human donor with classical Hodgkin lymphoma. The material was peripheral blood mononuclear cells (PBMCs), obtained at baseline. CDR3 sequence: CATQRSSYNEQFF. DNA for the CDR3: TGTGCCACCCAGCGGAGCTCCTACAATGAGCAGTTCTTC.